Following are 32 T cell receptor beta chains from one sample sequenced in a study of Tregs in tolerant kidney transplant recipients. Libraries were prepared by immunoSEQ multiplex PCR; TCRdb keeps only in-frame clonotypes and omits some of them. The sample lists roughly 99,000 clones; approximately 93% were seen once. The sample in question was CD4+ T cells from blood, obtained before the transplant. Receptors originate from a human donor who received a combined kidney and bone marrow transplant.

The CDR3 nucleotides are TGTGCCAGCAGCTACCGCGGCCGGGACGAGCAGTACTTC. Translating gives CASSYRGRDEQYF. The V call is TRBV7-8, the J call TRBJ2-7; D gene unclear. Germline V gene sequence: CDR1 SGHVS, CDR2 FQNEAQ. The CDR3 extends over 13 amino acids. Deletions cut 4 bases from V and 5 bases from J, with 12 bases between.

The chain combines TRBV5-1 with TRBJ2-5; TRBD1 matches at 9 bases. CDR1 is SGHRS and CDR2 is YFSETQ in the germline V gene. Trimming at V came to 4 bases and at J to 0 bases, leaving 7 bases not matched to a gene. The CDR3 contains 16 residues. CDR3 in amino acids: CASSMGQGLYQETQYF. CDR3 nucleotides: TGCGCCAGCAGCATGGGACAGGGACTGTACCAAGAGACCCAGTACTTC.

V and J are TRBV4-3 and TRBJ2-3, with TRBD2 identical over 8 bases. With 0 bases clipped from V and 3 bases from J, the junction kept 8 bases outside the gene matches. Per the germline V gene, CDR1 is LGHNA and CDR2 is YSLEER. The CDR3 covers 17 residues. CDR3 DNA: TGCGCCAGCAGCCAAGATCTTACGGGAGGGCCAACAGATACGCAGTATTTT. The encoded protein is CASSQDLTGGPTDTQYF.

The CDR3 protein is CASSQTGPRTEAFF. The CDR3 nucleotides read TGTGCCAGCAGCCAAACAGGGCCGCGGACTGAAGCTTTCTTT. The J gene is TRBJ1-1, the V gene TRBV6-1; D is perhaps TRBD1 (6 bases). CDR1 and CDR2 from the germline V gene are MNHNS and SASEGT. This CDR3 is 14 amino acids long. V was clipped by 6 bases and J by 5 bases, with 16 bases between them.

This chain links TRBV27 with TRBJ1-6, with unresolved D. V was shortened by 7 bases and J by 5 bases, with 21 bases between the two germline ends. The CDR3 sequence is 17 residues long. Germline assignment: CDR1 MNHEY and CDR2 SMNVEV (reference sequence). CDR3: CASTRLLETRDNSPLHF. Here the CDR3 DNA reads TGTGCCAGCACCCGCCTACTCGAGACACGAGATAATTCACCCCTCCACTTT.

The chain couples TRBV25-1 to TRBJ2-5, with D perhaps matching TRBD2 (7 bases). Germline-derived CDR1 and CDR2 are MGHDK and SYGVNS. V was clipped by 4 bases and J by 9 bases, with 18 bases between them. The CDR3 extends over 14 amino acids. The CDR3 DNA reads TGTGCCAGCAGTGGGGCTAGCGGAGGGGGGGCCCAGTACTTC. This gives the protein CASSGASGGGAQYF.

CDR3 coding DNA: TGTGCCAGCAGCTCGTTTGGGGGGAGAGGCTATGGCTACACCTTC. This codes for CASSSFGGRGYGYTF. This sequence joins TRBV7-2 and TRBJ1-2; TRBD1 might be the D (5 bases). The germline V gene has CDR1 SGHTA and CDR2 FQGNSA. The CDR3 totals 15 residues. The ends were cut back, 4 bases at V and 4 bases at J, with 16 bases in the middle.

The chain combines TRBV6-6 with TRBJ2-7; 8 bases are shared with TRBD1. The germline V gene encodes CDR1 MNHNY and CDR2 SVGAGI (reference sequence). Unmatched junction bases numbered 4, after V lost 6 bases and J lost 3 bases. CDR3 length equals 13 residues. CDR3: CASSGTGDYEQYF. CDR3 DNA sequence: TGTGCCAGCAGCGGGACAGGAGACTACGAGCAGTACTTC.

The rearrangement uses TRBV7-3 and TRBJ1-2, with 12 bases lining up with TRBD1. The ends lost 1 base at V and 7 bases at J; junction bases unmatched: 16. Germline loops: CDR1 SGHTA, CDR2 FQGTGA. The CDR3 runs 19 residues. CDR3 nucleotide sequence: TGTGCCAGCAGCTTAAGAGGCCCGGGTGCGGGACAGGGGGCCGGTGGCTACACCTTC. Translated, it gives CASSLRGPGAGQGAGGYTF. Supplemented by reference TRBV7-3 and TRBJ1-2, the full variable domain reads GAGVSQTPSNKVTEKGKYVELRCDPISGHTALYWYRQSLGQGPEFLIYFQGTGAADDSGLPNDRFFAVRPEGSVSTLKIQRTERGDSAVYLCASSLRGPGAGQGAGGYTFGSGTRLTVV.

V and J are TRBV7-3 and TRBJ2-7; 7 nucleotides match TRBD1. The CDR3 sequence is 13 residues long. Germline lookup yields CDR1 SGHTA and CDR2 FQGTGA. V lost 5 bases to trimming and J lost 5 bases; unmatched junction nucleotides: 6. CDR3: CASSTDRAHEQYF. The CDR3 bases are TGTGCCAGCAGCACCGACAGGGCTCACGAGCAGTACTTC.

This chain joins TRBV30 and TRBJ1-2; weak D call: TRBD1 (5 bases). CDR3 size: 13 residues. The V gene's germline CDR1 is GTSNPN and CDR2 SVGIG (reference sequence). V was pared by 3 bases and J by 5 bases, with 13 bases between. The CDR3 nucleotides are TGTGCCTGGAGACAGGATGCTGTGTATGGCTACACCTTC. Its translation: CAWRQDAVYGYTF.

The CDR3 is CASSRGRSQETQYF. CDR3 in DNA: TGTGCCAGCAGCCGCGGGAGGTCTCAAGAGACCCAGTACTTC. The chain has TRBV7-2 and TRBJ2-5; 8 bases line up with TRBD2. V lost 5 bases to trimming and J lost 2 bases; unmatched junction nucleotides: 4. Per the germline V gene, CDR1 is SGHTA and CDR2 is FQGNSA. The CDR3 is 14 amino acids.

The rearrangement uses TRBV2 and TRBJ2-7, with TRBD1 matching over 9 bases. CDR1 and CDR2 (germline): SNHLY, FYNNEI. The V and J ends lost 9 bases and 0 bases, in that order; junction bases with no gene match: 6. The CDR3 runs to 14 residues. Written as DNA, the CDR3 is TGTGCCAGTCGCGACAGGGGGAGCTCCTACGAGCAGTACTTC. It encodes CASRDRGSSYEQYF.

The chain is built from TRBV29-1 and TRBJ2-3; 7 bases align to TRBD1. Germline assignment: CDR1 SQVTM and CDR2 ANQGSEA. V gave up 7 bases and J gave up 2 bases; unmatched junction bases: 6. The CDR3 extends over 13 amino acids. The CDR3: CSGGGRPTDTQYF. The CDR3 DNA is TGCAGCGGAGGGGGCAGGCCCACAGATACGCAGTATTTT.

The CDR3 loop is CASSPEQGAGELFF. The CDR3 coding sequence is TGTGCCAGCTCACCCGAACAGGGGGCCGGGGAGCTGTTTTTT. V gene TRBV18 combines with J gene TRBJ2-2, with 8 bases identical to TRBD1. Germline-derived CDR1 and CDR2 are KGHSH and LQKENI. This CDR3 is built from 14 residues. The V and J ends lost 3 bases and 6 bases, in that order; junction bases with no gene match: 3.

The rearrangement joins TRBV30 to TRBJ2-1, with 8 bases matching TRBD2. The CDR3 sequence is 15 residues long. Trimming took 1 base from V and 1 from J; bases not matched to a gene: 3. Per the germline V gene, CDR1 is GTSNPN and CDR2 is SVGIG (reference sequence). This chain's CDR3 is CAWSGGTRSYNEQFF. The CDR3 DNA follows: TGTGCCTGGAGTGGTGGGACTAGATCCTACAATGAGCAGTTCTTC.

This chain links TRBV6-1 with TRBJ2-7, with 10 bases that match TRBD2. CDR3 size: 15 residues. The V segment lost 6 bases and the J segment 4 bases; nucleotides outside the gene matches: 9. The germline gives CDR1 MNHNS, CDR2 SASEGT. CDR3 sequence (DNA): TGTGCCAGCAGGAAACGGCTAGCGGGAGTATACGAGCAGTACTTC. Its translation: CASRKRLAGVYEQYF.

The chain has TRBV7-3 and TRBJ2-1, with a weak D call TRBD2 (5 bases). V lost 5 bases and J 2 bases, leaving 13 bases between the germline ends. This CDR3 contains 15 residues. CDR1 is SGHTA and CDR2 is FQGTGA in the germline V gene. DNA for the CDR3: TGTGCCAGCAGCCCCACTGGGAGACCCTACAATGAGCAGTTCTTC. Protein: CASSPTGRPYNEQFF.

This chain connects TRBV4-1 to TRBJ1-4; D uncertain. V was pared by 1 base and J by 3 bases, with 6 bases between. Per the germline V gene, CDR1 is MGHRA and CDR2 is YSYEKL. The CDR3 runs 14 residues. The CDR3: CASSQVRANEKLFF. The CDR3 DNA follows: TGCGCCAGCAGCCAAGTACGGGCTAATGAAAAACTGTTTTTT.

This clone was recorded once. This chain connects TRBV5-4 to TRBJ2-1, with TRBD2 matching 9 bases. The CDR3 sequence is 17 residues long. V shed 0 bases, J shed 6 bases, and the junction held 10 bases outside the gene matches. Germline CDR1 SGHNT, CDR2 YYREEE (reference sequence). The CDR3 DNA sequence: TGTGCCAGCAGCTTGGGTAATCTAGCGGGGCGGTCCAATGAGCAGTTCTTC. Its protein is CASSLGNLAGRSNEQFF.

This chain joins TRBV7-2 and TRBJ1-5, with D possibly being TRBD1 (6 bases). The CDR3 runs 15 residues. Trimming left V 1 base short and J 4 bases short, with 11 bases between. The germline V gene has CDR1 SGHTA and CDR2 FQGNSA. CDR3 residues: CASSLVVGANQPQHF. The DNA of the CDR3 is TGTGCCAGCAGCTTAGTGGTGGGGGCTAATCAGCCCCAGCATTTT.

The chain recombines TRBV4-1 with TRBJ2-3, with D unclear. The CDR3 is 15 residues long. Trimming took 4 bases from V and 0 from J, leaving 11 bases between them. Germline assignment: CDR1 MGHRA and CDR2 YSYEKL. CDR3 bases: TGCGCCAGCAGCCTTCGGGTCTTTAGCACAGATACGCAGTATTTT. Translation gives CASSLRVFSTDTQYF.

V gene TRBV4-1 combines with J gene TRBJ2-1; D is perhaps TRBD1 (7 bases). The V gene's germline CDR1 is MGHRA and CDR2 YSYEKL. V shed 1 base and J shed 3 bases, with 16 bases lying between them. CDR3 length: 17 amino acids. The chain's CDR3 is CASSQVPGGSVYNEQFF. In nucleotides, the CDR3 is TGCGCCAGCAGCCAAGTTCCAGGGGGGTCCGTCTACAATGAGCAGTTCTTC.

The genes are TRBV12-5 and TRBJ2-7, with 9 bases lining up with TRBD2. V was clipped by 1 base and J by 1 base; unmatched bases: 5. Germline CDR1 reads LGHNT; CDR2 reads FRNRAP. The CDR3 covers 16 residues. CDR3 DNA sequence: TGTGCTAGTGGTTTGGCGACAACTAGCGGGTCCTACGAGCAGTACTTC. Its protein product is CASGLATTSGSYEQYF.

V usage is TRBV7-2 and J usage is TRBJ1-1, with no clear D. Germline loops: CDR1 SGHTA, CDR2 FQGNSA. This CDR3 is 14 amino acids long. V shed 5 bases and J shed 3 bases, with 13 bases lying between them. CDR3: CASSPVRGDTEAFF. The DNA for the CDR3 is TGTGCCAGCAGCCCGGTTAGAGGAGACACTGAAGCTTTCTTT.

The V call is TRBV7-2, the J call TRBJ2-7, with a tentative D call TRBD2 (5 bases). This CDR3 has 13 amino acids. Trimming shortened V by 5 bases and J by 2 bases, and 10 bases separated the two germline ends. Germline values: CDR1 SGHTA, CDR2 FQGNSA. CDR3 sequence: CASSPGIPYEQYF. The CDR3 region has the DNA TGTGCCAGCAGCCCCGGGATACCCTACGAGCAGTACTTC. The complete variable domain, with remaining parts taken from reference TRBV7-2 and TRBJ2-7, reads GAGVSQSPSNKVTEKGKDVELRCDPISGHTALYWYRQSLGQGLEFLIYFQGNSAPDKSGLPSDRFSAERTGGSVSTLTIQRTQQEDSAVYLCASSPGIPYEQYFGPGTRLTVT.

V is TRBV5-6 and J is TRBJ2-5, with 9 positions matching TRBD1. The CDR3 runs 14 residues. J lost 11 bases, V lost 0 bases, and 8 bases had no gene match. Germline CDR1 SGHDT, CDR2 YYEEEE. The chain's CDR3 is CASSLDRGLGEQYF. In DNA form, the CDR3 reads TGTGCCAGCAGCTTGGACAGGGGGCTCGGGGAGCAGTACTTC.

The rearrangement links TRBV6-1 to TRBJ1-1; tentatively, D is TRBD1 (6 bases). Germline-derived CDR1 and CDR2 are MNHNS and SASEGT. This CDR3 has 15 residues. V was shortened by 1 base and J by 9 bases, with 18 bases between the two germline ends. Here the CDR3 reads CASSEGKGRGFKAFF. For the CDR3, the DNA is TGTGCCAGCAGTGAAGGGAAGGGAAGGGGGTTTAAAGCTTTCTTT.

The J gene is TRBJ2-3, the V gene TRBV27, with 10 bases that match TRBD2. The CDR3 has 18 amino acids. V shed 3 bases, J shed 6 bases, and the junction held 15 bases outside the gene matches. Looked up from germline, CDR1 is MNHEY and CDR2 is SMNVEV (reference sequence). The CDR3 sequence: CASSFRSILAGPRDTQYF. CDR3 sequence (DNA): TGTGCCAGCAGTTTTCGATCCATACTAGCGGGGCCCCGGGATACGCAGTATTTT.

The V and J genes are TRBV30 and TRBJ2-7, with 9 nucleotides matching TRBD1. In germline, CDR1 is GTSNPN, CDR2 SVGIG (reference sequence). The CDR3 runs to 14 residues. Trimming took 4 bases from V and 3 from J; bases not matched to a gene: 7. The CDR3: CAWTPGQGFYEQYF. CDR3 bases: TGTGCCTGGACGCCGGGACAGGGTTTCTACGAGCAGTACTTC.

V and J are TRBV7-9 and TRBJ2-2, with 10 bases lining up with TRBD1. The ends lost 5 bases at V and 4 bases at J; junction bases unmatched: 10. The CDR3 sequence is 17 residues long. Germline CDR1 reads SEHNR; CDR2 reads FQNEAQ (reference sequence). The CDR3 protein is CASSLTGTGEFTGELFF. The CDR3 coding sequence is TGTGCCAGCAGCCTGACCGGGACAGGGGAGTTCACCGGGGAGCTGTTTTTT.

This clone showed up just once. This sequence joins TRBV7-8 and TRBJ2-2, with D possibly TRBD1 on 6 matching bases. CDR3 length: 15 residues. Trimming took 5 bases from V and 3 from J, leaving 13 bases between them. Germline V gives CDR1 SGHVS, CDR2 FQNEAQ. CDR3 nucleotides: TGTGCCAGCAGCCTGGTGGACAGCTACACCGGGGAGCTGTTTTTT. The encoded protein is CASSLVDSYTGELFF.